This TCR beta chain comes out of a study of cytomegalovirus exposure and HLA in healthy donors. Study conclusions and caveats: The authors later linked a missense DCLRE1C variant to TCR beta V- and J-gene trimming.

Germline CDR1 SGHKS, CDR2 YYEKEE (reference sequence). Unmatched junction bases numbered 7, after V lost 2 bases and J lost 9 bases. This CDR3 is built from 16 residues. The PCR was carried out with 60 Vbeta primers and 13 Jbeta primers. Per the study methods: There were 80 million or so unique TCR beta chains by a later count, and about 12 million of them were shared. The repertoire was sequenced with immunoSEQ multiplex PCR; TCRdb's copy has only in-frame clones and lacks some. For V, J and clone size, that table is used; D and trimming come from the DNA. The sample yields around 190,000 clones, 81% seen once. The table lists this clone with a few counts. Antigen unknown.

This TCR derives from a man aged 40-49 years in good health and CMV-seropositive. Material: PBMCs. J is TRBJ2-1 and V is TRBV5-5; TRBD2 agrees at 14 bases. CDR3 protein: CASSLRLAGGPVEQFF. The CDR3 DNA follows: TGTGCCAGCAGCTTACGACTAGCGGGGGGGCCGGTTGAGCAGTTCTTC.